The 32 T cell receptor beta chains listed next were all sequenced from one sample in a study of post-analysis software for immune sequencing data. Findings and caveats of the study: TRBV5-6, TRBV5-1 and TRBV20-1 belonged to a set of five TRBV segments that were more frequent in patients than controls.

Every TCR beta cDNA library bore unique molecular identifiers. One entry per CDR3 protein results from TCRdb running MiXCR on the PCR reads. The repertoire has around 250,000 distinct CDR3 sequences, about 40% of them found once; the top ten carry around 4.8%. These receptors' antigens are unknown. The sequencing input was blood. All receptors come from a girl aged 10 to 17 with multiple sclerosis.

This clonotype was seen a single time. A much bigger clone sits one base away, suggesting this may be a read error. CDR3 loop: CASEIVTGVGTTDTRYF. CDR3 DNA sequence: TGTGCCAGCGAGATTGTTACAGGGGTGGGGACCACAGATACGCGGTATTTT. The chain couples TRBV28 to TRBJ2-3; TRBD1 agrees at 7 bases. The germline V gene encodes CDR1 MDHEN and CDR2 SYDVKM. CDR3 length: 17 amino acids.

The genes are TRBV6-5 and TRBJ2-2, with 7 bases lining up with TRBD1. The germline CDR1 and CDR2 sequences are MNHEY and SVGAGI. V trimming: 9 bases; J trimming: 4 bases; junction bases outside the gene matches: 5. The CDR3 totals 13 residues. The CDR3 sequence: CASLTGSTGELFF. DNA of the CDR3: TGTGCCAGTTTGACAGGGAGCACCGGGGAGCTGTTTTTT.

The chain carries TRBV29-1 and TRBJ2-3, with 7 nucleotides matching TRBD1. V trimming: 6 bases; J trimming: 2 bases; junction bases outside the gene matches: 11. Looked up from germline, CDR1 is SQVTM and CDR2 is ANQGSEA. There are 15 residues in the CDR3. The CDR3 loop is CSVAGTDIPTDTQYF. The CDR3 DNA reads TGCAGCGTCGCCGGGACAGATATTCCCACAGATACGCAGTATTTT.

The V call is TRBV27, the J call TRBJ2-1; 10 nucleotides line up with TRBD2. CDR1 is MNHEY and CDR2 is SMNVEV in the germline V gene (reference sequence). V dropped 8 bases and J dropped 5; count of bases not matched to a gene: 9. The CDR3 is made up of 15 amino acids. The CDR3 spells CASEPSGSTNNEQFF. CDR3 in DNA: TGTGCCAGCGAGCCTAGCGGGAGTACGAACAATGAGCAGTTCTTC.

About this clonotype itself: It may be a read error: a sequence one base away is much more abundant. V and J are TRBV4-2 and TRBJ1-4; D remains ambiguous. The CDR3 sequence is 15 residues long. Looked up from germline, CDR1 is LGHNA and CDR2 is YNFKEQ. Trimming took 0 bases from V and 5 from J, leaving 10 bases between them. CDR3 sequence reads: CASSQDALGNEKLFF. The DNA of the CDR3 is TGTGCCAGCAGCCAAGATGCACTGGGGAATGAAAAACTGTTTTTT.

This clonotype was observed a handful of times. In DNA, the CDR3 is TGTGCCAGCAGTTACTCGGGAAGGGACAGGGAAAAACTGTTTTTT. Amino acid sequence: CASSYSGRDREKLFF. V is TRBV6-6 and J is TRBJ1-4; 8 bases fit TRBD1. V dropped 0 bases and J dropped 8; count of bases not matched to a gene: 5. From germline, CDR1 is MNHNY and CDR2 SVGAGI (reference sequence). CDR3 size: 15 residues.

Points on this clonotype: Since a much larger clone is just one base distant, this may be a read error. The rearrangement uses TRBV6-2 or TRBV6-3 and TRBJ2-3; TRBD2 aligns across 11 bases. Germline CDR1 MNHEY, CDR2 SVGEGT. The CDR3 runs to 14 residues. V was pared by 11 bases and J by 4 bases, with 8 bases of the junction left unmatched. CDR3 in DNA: TGTGCCGGCACTATAGCGGGGGGGCCAGATACGCAGTATTTT. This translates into CAGTIAGGPDTQYF.

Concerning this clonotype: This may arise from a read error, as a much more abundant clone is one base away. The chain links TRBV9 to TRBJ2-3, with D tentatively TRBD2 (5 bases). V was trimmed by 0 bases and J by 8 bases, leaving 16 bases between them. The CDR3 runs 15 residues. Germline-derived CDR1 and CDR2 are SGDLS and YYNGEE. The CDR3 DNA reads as TGTGCCAGCAGCGTAGGGGCCTCGGGGAGAGGTACGCAGTATTTT. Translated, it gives CASSVGASGRGTQYF.

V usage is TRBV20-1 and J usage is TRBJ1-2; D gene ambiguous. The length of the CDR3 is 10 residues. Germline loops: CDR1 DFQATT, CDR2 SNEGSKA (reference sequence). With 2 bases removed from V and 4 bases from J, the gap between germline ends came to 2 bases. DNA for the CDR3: TGCAGTGCTAGATCCTATGGCTACACCTTC. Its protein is CSARSYGYTF.

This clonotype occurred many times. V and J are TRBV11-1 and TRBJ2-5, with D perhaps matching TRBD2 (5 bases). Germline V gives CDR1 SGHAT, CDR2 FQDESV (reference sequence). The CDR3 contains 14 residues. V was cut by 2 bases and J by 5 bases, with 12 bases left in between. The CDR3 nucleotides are TGTGCCAGCAGCTTATTACTAGAACGGGAGACCCAGTACTTC. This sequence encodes CASSLLLERETQYF.

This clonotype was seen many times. CDR3 loop: CASSLARQDTETFF. The CDR3 region has the DNA TGCGCCAGCAGCTTGGCCCGGCAAGACACGGAGACTTTCTTT. The chain joins TRBV5-1 to TRBJ1-1, with D unclear. From germline, CDR1 is SGHRS and CDR2 YFSETQ. Trimming pared 0 bases from V and 12 bases from J, leaving 18 bases between. The CDR3 extends over 14 amino acids.

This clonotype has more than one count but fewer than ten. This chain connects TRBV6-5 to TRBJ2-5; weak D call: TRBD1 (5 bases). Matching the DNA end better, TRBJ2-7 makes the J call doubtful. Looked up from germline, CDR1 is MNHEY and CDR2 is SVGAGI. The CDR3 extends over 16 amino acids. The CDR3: CASTSDEGVAPYEQYF. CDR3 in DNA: TGTGCCAGCACCAGCGATGAAGGGGTCGCTCCCTACGAGCAGTACTTC.

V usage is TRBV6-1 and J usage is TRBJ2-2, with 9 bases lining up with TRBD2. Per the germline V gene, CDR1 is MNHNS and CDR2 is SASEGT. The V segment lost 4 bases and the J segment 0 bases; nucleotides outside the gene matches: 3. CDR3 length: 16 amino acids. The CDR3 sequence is CASSGLAGANTGELFF. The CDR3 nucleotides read TGTGCCAGCAGTGGGTTAGCGGGGGCGAACACCGGGGAGCTGTTTTTT.

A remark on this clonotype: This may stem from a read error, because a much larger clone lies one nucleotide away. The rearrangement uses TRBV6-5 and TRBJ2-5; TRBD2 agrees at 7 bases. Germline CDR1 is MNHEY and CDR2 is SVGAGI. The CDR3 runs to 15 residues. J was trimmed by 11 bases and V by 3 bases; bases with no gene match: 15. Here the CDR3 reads CASSYVSGAYNEQYF. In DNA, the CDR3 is TGTGCCAGCAGTTATGTAAGCGGGGCCTACAATGAGCAGTACTTC.

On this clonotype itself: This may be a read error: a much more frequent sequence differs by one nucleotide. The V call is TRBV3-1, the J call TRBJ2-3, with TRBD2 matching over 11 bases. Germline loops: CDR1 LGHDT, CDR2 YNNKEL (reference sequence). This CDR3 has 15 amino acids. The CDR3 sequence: CASSPLAGVPDAQYF. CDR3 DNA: TGTGCCAGCAGCCCACTAGCGGGGGTACCAGATGCGCAGTATTTT.

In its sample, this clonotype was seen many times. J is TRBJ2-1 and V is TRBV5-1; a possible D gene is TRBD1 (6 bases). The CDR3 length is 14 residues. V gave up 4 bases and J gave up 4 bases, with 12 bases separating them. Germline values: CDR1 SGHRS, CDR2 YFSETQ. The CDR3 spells CASSGIGQYNEQFF. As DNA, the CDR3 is TGCGCCAGCAGCGGGATAGGACAGTACAATGAGCAGTTCTTC.

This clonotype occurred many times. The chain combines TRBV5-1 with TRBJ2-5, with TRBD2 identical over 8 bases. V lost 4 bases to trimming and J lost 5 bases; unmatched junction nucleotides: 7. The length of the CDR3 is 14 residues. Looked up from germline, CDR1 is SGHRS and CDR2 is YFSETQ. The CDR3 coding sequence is TGCGCCAGCAGCAAGGGACTAGTGGTTGAGACCCAGTACTTC. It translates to CASSKGLVVETQYF.

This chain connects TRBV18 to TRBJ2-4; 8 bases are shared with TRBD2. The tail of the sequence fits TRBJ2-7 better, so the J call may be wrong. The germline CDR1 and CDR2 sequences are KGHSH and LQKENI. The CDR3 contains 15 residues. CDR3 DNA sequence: TGTGCCAGCTCACCACCGAGCGGGAGTATACACGAGCAGTACTTC. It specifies CASSPPSGSIHEQYF.

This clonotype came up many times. This CDR3 is CASSLEGRSGYTF. The CDR3, as DNA: TGTGCCAGCAGCTTAGAGGGCAGGTCTGGCTACACCTTC. The V call is TRBV7-9, the J call TRBJ1-2, with D uncertain. This CDR3 contains 13 residues. Germline-derived CDR1 and CDR2 are SEHNR and FQNEAQ (reference sequence). V was trimmed by 1 base and J by 7 bases, leaving 10 bases between them. Full variable domain (missing parts from reference TRBV7-9 and TRBJ1-2): DTGVSQNPRHKITKRGQNVTFRCDPISEHNRLYWYRQTLGQGPEFLTYFQNEAQLEKSRLLSDRFSAERPKGSFSTLEIQRTEQGDSAMYLCASSLEGRSGYTFGSGTRLTVV.

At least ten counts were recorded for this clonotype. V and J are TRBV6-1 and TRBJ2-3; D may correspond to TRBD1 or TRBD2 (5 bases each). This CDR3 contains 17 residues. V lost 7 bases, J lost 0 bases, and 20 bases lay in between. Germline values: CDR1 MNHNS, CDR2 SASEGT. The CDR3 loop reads CASTRAGVWGSTDTQYF. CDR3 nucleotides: TGTGCCAGCACCAGGGCCGGGGTGTGGGGTAGCACAGATACGCAGTATTTT.

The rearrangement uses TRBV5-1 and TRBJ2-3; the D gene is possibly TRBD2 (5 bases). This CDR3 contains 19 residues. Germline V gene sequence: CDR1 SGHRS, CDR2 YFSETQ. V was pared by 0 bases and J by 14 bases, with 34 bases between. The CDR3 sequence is CASSLARVGSLPNTGELYF. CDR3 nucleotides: TGCGCCAGCAGCTTGGCCCGGGTAGGGTCCCTTCCGAACACCGGGGAGCTGTATTTT.

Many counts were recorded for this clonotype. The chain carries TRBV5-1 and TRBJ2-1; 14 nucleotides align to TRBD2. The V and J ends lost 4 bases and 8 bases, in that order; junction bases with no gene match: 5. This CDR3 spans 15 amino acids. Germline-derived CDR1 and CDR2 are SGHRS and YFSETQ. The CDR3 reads CASSRTSGGFDEQFF. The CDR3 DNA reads TGCGCCAGCAGCCGGACTAGCGGGGGGTTCGATGAGCAGTTCTTC.

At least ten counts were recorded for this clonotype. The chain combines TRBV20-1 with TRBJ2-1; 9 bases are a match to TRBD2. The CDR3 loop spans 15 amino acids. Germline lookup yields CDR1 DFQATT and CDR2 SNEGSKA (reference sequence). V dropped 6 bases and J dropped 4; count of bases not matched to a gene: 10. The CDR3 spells CSAAPGGRDYNEQFF. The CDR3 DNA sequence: TGCAGTGCGGCCCCCGGCGGGAGGGATTACAATGAGCAGTTCTTC.

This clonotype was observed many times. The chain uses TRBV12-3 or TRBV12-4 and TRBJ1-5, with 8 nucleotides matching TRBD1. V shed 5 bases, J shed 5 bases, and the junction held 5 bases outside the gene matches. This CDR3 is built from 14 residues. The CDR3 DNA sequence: TGTGCCAGCAGTCGCGACAGGGGAGATCAGCCCCAGCATTTT. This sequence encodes CASSRDRGDQPQHF.

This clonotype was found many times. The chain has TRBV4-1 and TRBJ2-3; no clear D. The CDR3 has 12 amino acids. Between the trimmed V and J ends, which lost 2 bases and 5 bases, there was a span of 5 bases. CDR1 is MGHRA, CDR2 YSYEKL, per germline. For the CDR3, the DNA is TGCGCCAGCAGCCAACCACAAGATACGCAGTATTTT. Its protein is CASSQPQDTQYF.

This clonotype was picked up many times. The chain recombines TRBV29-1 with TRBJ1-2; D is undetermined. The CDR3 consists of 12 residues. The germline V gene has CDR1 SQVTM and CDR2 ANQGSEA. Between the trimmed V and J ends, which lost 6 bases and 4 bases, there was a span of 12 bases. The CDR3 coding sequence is TGCAGCGTCGTGGTTGCCGGCTATGGCTACACCTTC. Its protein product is CSVVVAGYGYTF.

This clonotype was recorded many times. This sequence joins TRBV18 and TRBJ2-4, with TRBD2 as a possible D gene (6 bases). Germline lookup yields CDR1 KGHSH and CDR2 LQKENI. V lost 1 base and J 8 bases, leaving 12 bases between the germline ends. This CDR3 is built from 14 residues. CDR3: CASSPLPRGDIQYF. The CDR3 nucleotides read TGTGCCAGCTCACCACTGCCGCGCGGGGACATTCAGTACTTC.

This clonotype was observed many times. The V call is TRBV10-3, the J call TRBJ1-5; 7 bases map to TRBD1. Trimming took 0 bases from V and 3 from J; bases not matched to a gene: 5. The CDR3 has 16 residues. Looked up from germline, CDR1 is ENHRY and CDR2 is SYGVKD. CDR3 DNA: TGTGCCATCAGTGAGTCGACGACAGGGTACAATCAGCCCCAGCATTTT. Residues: CAISESTTGYNQPQHF.

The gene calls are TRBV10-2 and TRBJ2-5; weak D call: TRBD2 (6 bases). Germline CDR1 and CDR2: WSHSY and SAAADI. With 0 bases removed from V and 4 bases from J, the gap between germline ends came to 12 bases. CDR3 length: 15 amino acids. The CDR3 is CASSESFVGGETQYF. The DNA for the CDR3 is TGCGCCAGCAGTGAGTCGTTCGTGGGAGGAGAGACCCAGTACTTC.

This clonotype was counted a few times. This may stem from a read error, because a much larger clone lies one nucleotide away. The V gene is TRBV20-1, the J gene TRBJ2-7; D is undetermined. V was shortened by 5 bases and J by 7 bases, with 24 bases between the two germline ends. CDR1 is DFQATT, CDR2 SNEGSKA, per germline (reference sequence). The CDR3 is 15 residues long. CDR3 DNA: TGCAGTGCTGGCCTCCGGGCCAGCACCTACAATGAGCAGTACTTC. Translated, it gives CSAGLRASTYNEQYF.

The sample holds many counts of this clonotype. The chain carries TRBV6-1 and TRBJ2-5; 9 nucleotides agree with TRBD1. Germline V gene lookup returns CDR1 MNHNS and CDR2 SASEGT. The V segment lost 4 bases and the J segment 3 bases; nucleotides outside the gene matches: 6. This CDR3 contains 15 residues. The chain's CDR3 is CASSVRTGVKETQYF. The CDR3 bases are TGTGCCAGCAGTGTGCGGACAGGGGTGAAAGAGACCCAGTACTTC.

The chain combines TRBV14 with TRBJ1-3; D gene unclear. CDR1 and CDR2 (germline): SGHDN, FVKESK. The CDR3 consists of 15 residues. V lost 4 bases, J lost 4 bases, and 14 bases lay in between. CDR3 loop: CASSPLRVSGNTIYF. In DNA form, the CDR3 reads TGTGCCAGCAGCCCCCTACGGGTCTCCGGAAACACCATATATTTT.